This passage covers 29 T cell receptor beta chains from one sample sequenced in a study of vaccination and CD4 T cells after COVID-19. Noted treatment: roughly 11-day PBMC culture with coronavirus spike peptide pools or control peptides (ViraFEST assay). These receptors' antigens are unknown. Oncomine TCR Beta short-read sequencing was applied to DNA from cultured CD4+ T cells. TCRdb processed the PCR reads anew with MiXCR; each CDR3 protein has one entry. The profile shows tens of thousands of distinct CDR3 sequences, around 70% of them singletons. The sample was CD4+ T cells from blood, cultured in vitro. These receptors were obtained from a human donor who had recovered from COVID-19.

This sequence joins TRBV6-1 and TRBJ2-5, with TRBD2 matching over 12 bases. The CDR3 contains 14 residues. In germline, CDR1 is MNHNS, CDR2 SASEGT. V gave up 8 bases and J gave up 7 bases; unmatched junction bases: 8. The CDR3 region is CASELAGGFGTQYF. In DNA form, the CDR3 reads TGTGCCAGCGAACTAGCGGGGGGTTTTGGGACCCAGTACTTC.

The genes are TRBV27 and TRBJ1-2; a possible D gene is TRBD1 (5 bases). The CDR3 spans 18 residues. The V and J ends lost 3 bases and 2 bases respectively, with 22 bases between them. Germline CDR1 and CDR2: MNHEY and SMNVEV (reference sequence). CDR3 region: CASSFSRVIGGANYGYTF. For the CDR3, the DNA is TGTGCCAGCAGTTTTTCCAGGGTAATTGGTGGAGCAAACTATGGCTACACCTTC.

V and J are TRBV19 and TRBJ1-5, with TRBD1 identical over 7 bases. The CDR3 length is 14 residues. The J segment lost 2 bases and the V segment lost 5 bases, leaving 3 bases of the junction unmatched. The germline V gene encodes CDR1 LNHDA and CDR2 SQIVND (reference sequence). In DNA form, the CDR3 reads TGTGCCAGTAGTGTCAGGGGGGGCAATCAGCCCCAGCATTTT. Amino acids: CASSVRGGNQPQHF.

This chain connects TRBV2 to TRBJ1-6; D is undetermined. This CDR3 is built from 15 residues. The ends were cut back, 7 bases at V and 10 bases at J, with 20 bases in the middle. Germline values: CDR1 SNHLY, CDR2 FYNNEI. DNA of the CDR3: TGTGCCAGCATTGTAAGGTCGCCGGCCGGGTCACCCCTCCACTTT. Translation gives CASIVRSPAGSPLHF.

This chain connects TRBV19 to TRBJ1-5; 8 nucleotides line up with TRBD1. The germline CDR1 and CDR2 sequences are LNHDA and SQIVND (reference sequence). V shed 7 bases, J shed 2 bases, and the junction held 16 bases outside the gene matches. CDR3 length equals 18 residues. CDR3 loop: CASTAFRTGSAGNQPQHF. The CDR3 coding sequence is TGTGCCAGTACGGCGTTCCGGACAGGGAGCGCCGGCAATCAGCCCCAGCATTTT. Full variable domain (remainder filled in from reference TRBV19 and TRBJ1-5): DGGITQSPKYLFRKEGQNVTLSCEQNLNHDAMYWYRQDPGQGLRLIYYSQIVNDFQKGDIAEGYSVSREKKESFPLTVTSAQKNPTAFYLCASTAFRTGSAGNQPQHFGDGTRLSIL.

The chain couples TRBV2 to TRBJ1-2; 7 nucleotides line up with TRBD1. Germline V gene data show CDR1 as SNHLY and CDR2 as FYNNEI. J lost 7 bases, V lost 1 base, and 6 bases had no gene match. This CDR3 is 14 amino acids long. CDR3 nucleotide sequence: TGTGCCAGCAGTGAAGACAGGGGCGAATCTGGCTACACCTTC. Protein product: CASSEDRGESGYTF.

V gene TRBV5-8 combines with J gene TRBJ2-1; TRBD1 matches 8 bases. The V segment lost 6 bases and the J segment 8 bases; nucleotides outside the gene matches: 19. Per germline, CDR1 SGHTS and CDR2 YDEGEE. There are 17 residues in the CDR3. The CDR3 here is CASIADREDAGWDEQFF. In nucleotides, the CDR3 is TGTGCCAGCATCGCGGACAGGGAGGACGCGGGTTGGGATGAGCAGTTCTTC.

This clonotype was observed a handful of times. The chain uses TRBV7-2 and TRBJ1-2, with D perhaps TRBD1 (5 bases). This CDR3 comprises 16 residues. V lost 4 bases and J 6 bases, leaving 21 bases between the germline ends. Germline V lookup: CDR1 SGHTA, CDR2 FQGNSA. The CDR3 coding sequence is TGTGCCAGCAGCTGGACACCTTTTGGGGTTTTAAATGGCTACACCTTC. It is translated as CASSWTPFGVLNGYTF.

The CDR3 spells CASSFAPGRDRGSTLTEAFF. In DNA form, the CDR3 reads TGTGCCAGCAGCTTCGCCCCGGGCCGGGACAGGGGATCAACACTCACTGAAGCTTTCTTT. V and J are TRBV7-2 and TRBJ1-1; 10 bases align to TRBD1. V was clipped by 3 bases and J by 4 bases; unmatched bases: 20. The germline V gene has CDR1 SGHTA and CDR2 FQGNSA. The CDR3 loop spans 20 amino acids.

The rearrangement uses TRBV9 and TRBJ2-5; 11 nucleotides match TRBD1. The CDR3 has 15 amino acids. Germline CDR1 is SGDLS and CDR2 is YYNGEE. The V segment lost 0 bases and the J segment 6 bases; nucleotides outside the gene matches: 4. The CDR3 reads CASSVEDRGQKTQYF. The DNA for the CDR3 is TGTGCCAGCAGCGTAGAGGACAGGGGGCAGAAGACCCAGTACTTC.

The chain couples TRBV20-1 to TRBJ2-7; TRBD2 matches 10 bases. Germline loops: CDR1 DFQATT, CDR2 SNEGSKA (reference sequence). Trimming removed 6 bases from V and 5 bases from J; junction bases left unmatched: 16. This CDR3 is built from 16 residues. The CDR3, as DNA: TGCAGTGCCCGACATGGGCTAGCGGGAGTTGAAAACGAGCAGTACTTC. Translating it yields CSARHGLAGVENEQYF.

The chain employs TRBV21-1 and TRBJ1-5. TRBV21-1 is a pseudogene locus. The CDR3 sequence is 12 residues long. DNA for the CDR3: TGTGCCAGCGGCAGGGGTAATCAGCCCCAGCATTTT. Its translation: CASGRGNQPQHF.

The genes are TRBV27 and TRBJ1-2; D perhaps matches TRBD1 (5 bases). This CDR3 is 14 amino acids long. Germline V gives CDR1 MNHEY, CDR2 SMNVEV (reference sequence). Trimming removed 6 bases from V and 2 bases from J, with 13 bases in between. The CDR3 protein is CASSTDSRNYGYTF. The CDR3 DNA reads TGTGCCAGCAGCACCGACAGCCGGAACTATGGCTACACCTTC.

This clonotype was counted a few times. The rearrangement links TRBV7-3 to TRBJ1-1, with 7 bases fitting TRBD1. V dropped 3 bases and J dropped 0; count of bases not matched to a gene: 1. CDR1 is SGHTA, CDR2 FQGTGA, per germline. The CDR3 loop spans 14 amino acids. CDR3 in DNA: TGTGCCAGCAGCTTGACAGGGATGAACACTGAAGCTTTCTTT. Amino acids: CASSLTGMNTEAFF.

V usage is TRBV19 and J usage is TRBJ1-5; D might be TRBD1 (6 bases). CDR1 is LNHDA, CDR2 SQIVND, per germline (reference sequence). The CDR3 is 16 residues long. V gave up 7 bases and J gave up 3 bases, with 19 bases separating them. CDR3 in amino acids: CASTRGAVSFNQPQHF. The CDR3 nucleotides are TGTGCCAGTACGAGGGGGGCGGTCTCTTTCAATCAGCCCCAGCATTTT.

This sequence joins TRBV7-2 and TRBJ2-5; possible D gene TRBD1, 6 bases. V gave up 5 bases and J gave up 5 bases, with 18 bases separating them. The germline CDR1 and CDR2 sequences are SGHTA and FQGNSA. The CDR3 runs to 15 residues. The CDR3 nucleotides read TGTGCCAGCAGCAAAGGCCCGACAGGTGGGGAGACCCAGTACTTC. Encoded protein: CASSKGPTGGETQYF.

The rearrangement uses TRBV20-1 and TRBJ2-3; TRBD2 agrees at 7 bases. There are 13 residues in the CDR3. J was trimmed by 1 base and V by 2 bases; bases with no gene match: 0. The germline CDR1 and CDR2 sequences are DFQATT and SNEGSKA (reference sequence). In nucleotides, the CDR3 is TGCAGTGCTAGACTAGCGGGCACAGATACGCAGTATTTT. It encodes CSARLAGTDTQYF.

Remarks on this clonotype: Sequence at one end of the junction differs from germline and may be a read error. The CDR3 is CASRTGSRTGELLF. The CDR3, as DNA: TGTGCCAGCAGGACAGGGTCGCGAACCGGGGAGCTGCTTTTT. The V call is TRBV27, the J call TRBJ2-2, with 7 bases lining up with TRBD1. The CDR3 totals 14 residues. Germline CDR1 is MNHEY and CDR2 is SMNVEV (reference sequence).

The chain employs TRBV30 and TRBJ2-5; 13 bases fit TRBD2. The CDR3 length is 16 residues. Germline assignment: CDR1 GTSNPN and CDR2 SVGIG (reference sequence). V dropped 4 bases and J dropped 0; count of bases not matched to a gene: 5. The CDR3 DNA follows: TGTGCCTGGACAGGGACTAGCGGGATTTACCAAGAGACCCAGTACTTC. It specifies CAWTGTSGIYQETQYF.

This chain joins TRBV14 and TRBJ1-5, with D possibly TRBD1 on 6 matching bases. This CDR3 has 16 amino acids. Trimming took 0 bases from V and 4 from J, leaving 13 bases between them. Germline values: CDR1 SGHDN, CDR2 FVKESK. This CDR3 reads CASSQDWGQINQPQHF. Here the CDR3 DNA reads TGTGCCAGCAGCCAAGATTGGGGGCAGATTAATCAGCCCCAGCATTTT.

The V call is TRBV28, the J call TRBJ2-7, with D maybe TRBD2 (5 bases). The germline CDR1 and CDR2 sequences are MDHEN and SYDVKM. Trimming removed 7 bases from V and 1 base from J, with 17 bases in between. CDR3 length: 15 residues. The CDR3 region has the DNA TGTGCCAGCATCCCCCCAGCGGTCGGTTCCTACGAGCAGTACTTC. This sequence encodes CASIPPAVGSYEQYF.

The chain combines TRBV5-8 with TRBJ1-1; unclear D gene. V was shortened by 4 bases and J by 11 bases, with 9 bases between the two germline ends. Germline V gene data show CDR1 as SGHTS and CDR2 as YDEGEE. This CDR3 spans 10 amino acids. The DNA of the CDR3 is TGTGCCAGCAGCCGCCGTACGGCTTTCTTT. It yields the protein CASSRRTAFF.

This clonotype was observed a single time. This chain links TRBV6-2 or TRBV6-3 with TRBJ2-1; tentatively, D is TRBD2 (6 bases). V gave up 9 bases and J gave up 8 bases, with 14 bases separating them. The germline CDR1 and CDR2 sequences are MNHEY and SVGEGT. The CDR3 extends over 12 amino acids. The DNA for the CDR3 is TGTGCCAGTGCAGGGAGGAGGGATGAGCAGTTCTTC. It is translated as CASAGRRDEQFF.

This clonotype was recorded a few times. The V gene is TRBV12-3 or TRBV12-4, the J gene TRBJ1-6; 9 nucleotides agree with TRBD1. V lost 6 bases and J lost 9; bases outside the gene matches: 6. The CDR3 is made up of 14 amino acids. The CDR3 is CASRRGQGRSPLHF. In DNA form, the CDR3 reads TGTGCCAGCAGACGAGGACAGGGGCGTTCACCCCTCCACTTT.

The chain carries TRBV5-1 and TRBJ1-6, with 11 bases fitting TRBD1. Germline values: CDR1 SGHRS, CDR2 YFSETQ. V trimming: 4 bases; J trimming: 8 bases; junction bases outside the gene matches: 8. This CDR3 spans 16 amino acids. Here the CDR3 DNA reads TGCGCCAGCAGCCTAGGACAGGGGGCAGGTTATTCACCCCTCCACTTT. Translated: CASSLGQGAGYSPLHF.

V and J are TRBV6-2 or TRBV6-3 and TRBJ1-1; TRBD1 is a possible D gene (5 bases). The CDR3 has 16 residues. Germline V CDR1 and CDR2: MNHEY, SVGEGT. Trimming left V 5 bases short and J 3 bases short, with 19 bases between. CDR3 DNA: TGTGCCAGCAGTCGTAAGGCTAGGGGCGAGGACACTGAAGCTTTCTTT. Amino acid sequence: CASSRKARGEDTEAFF.

The chain employs TRBV2 and TRBJ1-3, with D unclear. This CDR3 contains 14 residues. CDR1 and CDR2 (germline): SNHLY, FYNNEI. Trimming left V 5 bases short and J 0 bases short, with 8 bases between. The CDR3 is CASSRYSSGNTIYF. The CDR3 nucleotides read TGTGCCAGCAGTAGATACAGCTCTGGAAACACCATATATTTT.

This clonotype showed up just once. The chain joins TRBV2 to TRBJ1-2; the D is unclear. This CDR3 has 12 amino acids. The V gene lost 6 bases and the J gene lost 5 bases, with 10 bases spanning the gap. Germline loops: CDR1 SNHLY, CDR2 FYNNEI. The CDR3 region has the DNA TGTGCCAGCAGCCCCGACTTTTATGGCTACACCTTC. Its translation is CASSPDFYGYTF.

The chain uses TRBV2 and TRBJ2-2; TRBD2 matches 8 bases. Trimming cost V 8 bases and J 3 bases; bases outside gene matches: 5. CDR1 is SNHLY, CDR2 FYNNEI, per germline. The CDR3 covers 14 residues. The DNA of the CDR3 is TGTGCCAGCGGGAAGCGGGAGTACACCGGGGAGCTGTTTTTT. Its protein product is CASGKREYTGELFF. The variable domain in full, with the rest retrieved from reference TRBV2 and TRBJ2-2, is EPEVTQTPSHQVTQMGQEVILRCVPISNHLYFYWYRQILGQKVEFLVSFYNNEISEKSEIFDDQFSVERPDGSNFTLKIRSTKLEDSAMYFCASGKREYTGELFFGEGSRLTVL.